The sequence of this T cell receptor (beta chain) was determined in a study of CD8 T cells in ankylosing spondylitis. Regarding the study as a whole: A motif in TCR beta, a set of roughly 8 highly homologous variants, appeared characteristic of ankylosing spondylitis blood.

TCRdb reprocessed the 5' RACE reads with MiXCR, giving one entry per CDR3 protein. This table holds about 500,000 distinct CDR3 sequences, about 5.7% found once. With respect to this clonotype: Antigen unknown.

The sample taken for sequencing was blood, either unsorted or a sorted T cell fraction (not recorded which). This sequence was found in a male donor with ankylosing spondylitis.

The CDR3 DNA reads TGCGCCAGCAGCCAAGTAATCGGGGCGATCGGCGGCTATGGCTACACCTTC. Amino acids: CASSQVIGAIGGYGYTF. The rearrangement uses TRBV4-3 and TRBJ1-2; D might be TRBD1 (5 bases). The V gene lost 1 base and the J gene lost 4 bases, with 19 bases spanning the gap. Germline V gene sequence: CDR1 LGHNA, CDR2 YSLEER. The CDR3 runs 17 residues.